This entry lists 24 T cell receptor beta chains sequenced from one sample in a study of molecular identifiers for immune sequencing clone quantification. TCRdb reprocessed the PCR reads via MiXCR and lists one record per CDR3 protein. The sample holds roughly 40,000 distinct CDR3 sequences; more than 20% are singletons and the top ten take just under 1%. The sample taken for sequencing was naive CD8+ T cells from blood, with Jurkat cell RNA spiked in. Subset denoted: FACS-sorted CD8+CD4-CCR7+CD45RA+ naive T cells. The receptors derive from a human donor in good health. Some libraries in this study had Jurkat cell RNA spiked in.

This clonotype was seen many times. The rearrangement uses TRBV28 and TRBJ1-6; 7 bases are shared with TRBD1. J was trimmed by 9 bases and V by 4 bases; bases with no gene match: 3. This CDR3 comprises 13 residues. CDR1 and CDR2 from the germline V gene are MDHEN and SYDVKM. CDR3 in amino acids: CASSYRGRSPLHF. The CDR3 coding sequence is TGTGCCAGCAGTTACAGGGGTCGTTCACCCCTCCACTTT. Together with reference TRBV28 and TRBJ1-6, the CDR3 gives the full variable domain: DVKVTQSSRYLVKRTGEKVFLECVQDMDHENMFWYRQDPGLGLRLIYFSYDVKMKEKGDIPEGYSVSREKKERFSLILESASTNQTSMYLCASSYRGRSPLHFGNGTRLTVT.

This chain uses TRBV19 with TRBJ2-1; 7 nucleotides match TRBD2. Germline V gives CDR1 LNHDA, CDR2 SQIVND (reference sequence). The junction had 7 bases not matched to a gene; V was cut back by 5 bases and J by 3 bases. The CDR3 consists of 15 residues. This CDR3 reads CASSVIRDYYNEQFF. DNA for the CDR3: TGTGCCAGTAGTGTGATCCGGGACTACTACAATGAGCAGTTCTTC. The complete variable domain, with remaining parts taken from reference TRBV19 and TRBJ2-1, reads DGGITQSPKYLFRKEGQNVTLSCEQNLNHDAMYWYRQDPGQGLRLIYYSQIVNDFQKGDIAEGYSVSREKKESFPLTVTSAQKNPTAFYLCASSVIRDYYNEQFFGPGTRLTVL.

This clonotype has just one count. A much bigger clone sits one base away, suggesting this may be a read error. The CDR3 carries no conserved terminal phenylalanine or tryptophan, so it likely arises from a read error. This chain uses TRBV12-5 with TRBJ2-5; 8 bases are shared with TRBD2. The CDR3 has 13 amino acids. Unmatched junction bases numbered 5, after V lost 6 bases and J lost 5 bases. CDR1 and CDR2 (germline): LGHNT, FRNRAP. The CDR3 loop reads CASGRTSWETQYS. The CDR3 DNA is TGTGCTAGTGGCCGGACTAGCTGGGAGACCCAGTACTCC.

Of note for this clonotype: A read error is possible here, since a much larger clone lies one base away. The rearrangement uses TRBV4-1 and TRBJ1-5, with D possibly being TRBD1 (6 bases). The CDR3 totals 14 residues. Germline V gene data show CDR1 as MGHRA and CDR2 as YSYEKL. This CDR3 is CASSPGQGNRPQHF. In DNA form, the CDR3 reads TGCGCCAGCAGCCCCGGGCAGGGGAATCGGCCCCAGCATTTT.

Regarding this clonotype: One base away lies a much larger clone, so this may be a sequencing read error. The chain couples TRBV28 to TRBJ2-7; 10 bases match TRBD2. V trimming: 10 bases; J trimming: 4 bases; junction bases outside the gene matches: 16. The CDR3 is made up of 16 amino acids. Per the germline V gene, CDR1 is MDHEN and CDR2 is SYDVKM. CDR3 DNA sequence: TGTGCCATTCGGAGCGGGAGGGCCGGAAAAGGGTACGAGCAGTACTTC. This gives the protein CAIRSGRAGKGYEQYF.

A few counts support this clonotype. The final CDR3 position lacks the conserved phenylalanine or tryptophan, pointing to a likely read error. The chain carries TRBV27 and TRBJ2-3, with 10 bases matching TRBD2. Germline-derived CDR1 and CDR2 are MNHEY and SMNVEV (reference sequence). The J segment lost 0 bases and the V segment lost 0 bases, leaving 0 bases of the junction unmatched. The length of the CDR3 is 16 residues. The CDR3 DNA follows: TGTGCCAGCAGTTTATCGACTAGCGGGAGCACAGATACGCAGTATCTT. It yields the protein CASSLSTSGSTDTQYL.

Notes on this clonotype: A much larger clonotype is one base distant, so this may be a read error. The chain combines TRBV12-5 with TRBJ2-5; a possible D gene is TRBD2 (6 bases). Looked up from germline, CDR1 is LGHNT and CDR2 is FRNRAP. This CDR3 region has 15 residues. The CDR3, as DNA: TGTGCTAGTGGTTTTACCGGGGGTTTGGAAGAGGCCCAGTACTTC. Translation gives CASGFTGGLEEAQYF. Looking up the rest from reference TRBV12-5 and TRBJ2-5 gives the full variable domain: DARVTQTPRHKVTEMGQEVTMRCQPILGHNTVFWYRQTMMQGLELLAYFRNRAPLDDSGMPKDRFSAEMPDATLATLKIQPSEPRDSAVYFCASGFTGGLEEAQYFGPGTRLLVL.

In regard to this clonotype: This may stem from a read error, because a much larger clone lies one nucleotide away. In DNA form, the CDR3 reads TGTGCCAGCAGCATTTACGGGTCAACTAATGAAAAACTGTTTTTT. Translation: CASSIYGSTNEKLFF. The chain links TRBV7-2 to TRBJ1-4, with D unclear. The CDR3 totals 15 residues. V dropped 5 bases and J dropped 0 bases, with 10 bases sitting between them. CDR1 is SGHTA and CDR2 is FQGNSA in the germline V gene.

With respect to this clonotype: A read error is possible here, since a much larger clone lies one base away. The CDR3 region is CASRPSGVPQEQYF. CDR3 nucleotide sequence: TGTGCCAGCCGCCCGAGCGGAGTCCCTCAAGAGCAGTACTTC. The chain links TRBV11-2 to TRBJ2-7; perhaps TRBD2 as D (5 bases). Between the trimmed V and J ends, which lost 8 bases and 7 bases, there was a span of 21 bases. This CDR3 region has 14 residues. Per the germline V gene, CDR1 is SGHAT and CDR2 is FQNNGV.

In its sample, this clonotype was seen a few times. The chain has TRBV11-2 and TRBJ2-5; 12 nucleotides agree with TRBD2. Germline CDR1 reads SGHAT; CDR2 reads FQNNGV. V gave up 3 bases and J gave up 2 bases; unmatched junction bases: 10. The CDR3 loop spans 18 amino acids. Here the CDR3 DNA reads TGTGCCAGCAGCTTCTCGAACCCACTAGCGGGGGGACAAGAGACCCAGTACTTC. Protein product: CASSFSNPLAGGQETQYF.

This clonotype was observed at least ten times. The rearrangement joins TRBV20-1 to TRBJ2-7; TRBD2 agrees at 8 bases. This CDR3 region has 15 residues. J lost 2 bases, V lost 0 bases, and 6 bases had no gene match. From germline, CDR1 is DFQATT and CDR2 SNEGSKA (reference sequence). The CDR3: CSARDASGFPYEQYF. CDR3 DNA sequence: TGCAGTGCTAGAGATGCTAGCGGGTTCCCCTACGAGCAGTACTTC.

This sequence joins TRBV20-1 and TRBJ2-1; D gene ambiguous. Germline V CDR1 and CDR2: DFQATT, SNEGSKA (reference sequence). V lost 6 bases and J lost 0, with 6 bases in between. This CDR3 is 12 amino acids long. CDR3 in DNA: TGCAGTGCCCCAGGCTCCTACAATGAGCAGTTCTTC. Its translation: CSAPGSYNEQFF.

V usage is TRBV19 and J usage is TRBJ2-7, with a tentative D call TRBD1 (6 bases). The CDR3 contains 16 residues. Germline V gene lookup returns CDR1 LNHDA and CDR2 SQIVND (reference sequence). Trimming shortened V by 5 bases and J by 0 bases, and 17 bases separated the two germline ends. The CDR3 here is CASSPTRTVSSYEQYF. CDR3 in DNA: TGTGCCAGTAGTCCAACAAGGACAGTGAGCTCCTACGAGCAGTACTTC.

CDR3 region: CASRQDSEQFF. Here the CDR3 DNA reads TGTGCCAGCAGGCAGGACAGCGAGCAGTTCTTC. The chain is built from TRBV7-9 and TRBJ2-1; weak D call: TRBD1 (6 bases). CDR1 is SEHNR, CDR2 FQNEAQ, per germline (reference sequence). V gave up 6 bases and J gave up 10 bases, with 10 bases separating them. The CDR3 length is 11 residues.

As DNA, the CDR3 is TGTGCCAGCAGCTTAGGTGTCAGTAATTACAATGAGCAGTTCTTC. Protein product: CASSLGVSNYNEQFF. This rearrangement joins TRBV11-3 to TRBJ2-1, with D hard to call. Germline lookup yields CDR1 SGHNT and CDR2 YENEEA. V dropped 1 base and J dropped 4 bases, with 11 bases sitting between them. The CDR3 is 15 amino acids.

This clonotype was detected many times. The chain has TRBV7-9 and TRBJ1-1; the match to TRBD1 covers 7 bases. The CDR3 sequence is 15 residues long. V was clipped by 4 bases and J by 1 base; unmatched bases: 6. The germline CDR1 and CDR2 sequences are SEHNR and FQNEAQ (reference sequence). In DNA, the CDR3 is TGTGCCAGCAGCTCCTCGACAGGGACGAACACTGAAGCTTTCTTT. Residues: CASSSSTGTNTEAFF.

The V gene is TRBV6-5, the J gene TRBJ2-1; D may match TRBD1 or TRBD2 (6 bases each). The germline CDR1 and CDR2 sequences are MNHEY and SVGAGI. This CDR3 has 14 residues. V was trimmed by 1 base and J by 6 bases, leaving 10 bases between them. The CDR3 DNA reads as TGTGCCAGCAGTTACTTAGGAGGGGGCAATGAGCAGTTCTTC. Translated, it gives CASSYLGGGNEQFF.

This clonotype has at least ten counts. The CDR3 region has the DNA TGTGCCACTCTGTCGGGGGCGAGCACAGATACGCAGTATTTT. This gives the protein CATLSGASTDTQYF. The V and J genes are TRBV18 and TRBJ2-3; the D call may be TRBD1 or TRBD2 (6 bases each). This CDR3 spans 14 amino acids. Germline-derived CDR1 and CDR2 are KGHSH and LQKENI. Between the trimmed V and J ends, which lost 10 bases and 0 bases, there was a span of 14 bases.

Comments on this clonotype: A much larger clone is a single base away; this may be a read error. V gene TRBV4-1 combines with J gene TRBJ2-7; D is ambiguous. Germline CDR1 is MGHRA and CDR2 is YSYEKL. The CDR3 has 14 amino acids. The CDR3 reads CAGSQVGSIREQYF. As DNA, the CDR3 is TGCGCCGGCAGCCAAGTCGGCTCGATTCGCGAGCAGTACTTC.

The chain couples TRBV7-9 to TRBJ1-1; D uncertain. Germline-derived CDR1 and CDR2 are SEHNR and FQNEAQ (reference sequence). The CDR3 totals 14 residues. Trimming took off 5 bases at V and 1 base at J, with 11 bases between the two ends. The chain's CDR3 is CASSPKTGNTEAFF. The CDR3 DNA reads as TGTGCCAGCAGCCCTAAGACGGGGAACACTGAAGCTTTCTTT.

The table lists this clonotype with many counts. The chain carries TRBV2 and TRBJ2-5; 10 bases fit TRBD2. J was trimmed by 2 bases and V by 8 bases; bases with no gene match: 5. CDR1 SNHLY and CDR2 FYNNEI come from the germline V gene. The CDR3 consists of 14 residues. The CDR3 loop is CASESGRAQETQYF. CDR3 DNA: TGTGCCAGCGAGAGCGGGAGGGCGCAAGAGACCCAGTACTTC. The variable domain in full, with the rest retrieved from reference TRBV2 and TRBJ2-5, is EPEVTQTPSHQVTQMGQEVILRCVPISNHLYFYWYRQILGQKVEFLVSFYNNEISEKSEIFDDQFSVERPDGSNFTLKIRSTKLEDSAMYFCASESGRAQETQYFGPGTRLLVL.

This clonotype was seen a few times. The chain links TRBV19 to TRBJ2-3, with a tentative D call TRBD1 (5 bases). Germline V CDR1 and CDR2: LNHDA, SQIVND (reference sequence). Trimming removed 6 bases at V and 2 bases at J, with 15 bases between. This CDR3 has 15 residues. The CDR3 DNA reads TGTGCCAGTAGAGGTTACAGGCGGTACACAGATACGCAGTATTTT. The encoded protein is CASRGYRRYTDTQYF.

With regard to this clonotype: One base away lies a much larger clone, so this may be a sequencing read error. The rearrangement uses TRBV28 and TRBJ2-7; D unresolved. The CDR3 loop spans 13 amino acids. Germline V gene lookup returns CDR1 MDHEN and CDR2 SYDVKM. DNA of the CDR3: TGTGCCAGCAGTGGGGTGGGCTCCTACGGGCAGTACTTC. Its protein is CASSGVGSYGQYF.

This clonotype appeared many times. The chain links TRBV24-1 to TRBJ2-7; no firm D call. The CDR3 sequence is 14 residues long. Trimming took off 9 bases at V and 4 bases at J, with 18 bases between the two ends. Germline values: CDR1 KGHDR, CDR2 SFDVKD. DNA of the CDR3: TGTGCCACCCCCCCGAGGCACGGCGTGTACGAGCAGTACTTC. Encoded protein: CATPPRHGVYEQYF.